Following are 18 T cell receptor beta chains from one sample sequenced in a study of OX40 agonist ivuxolimab in advanced cancers. Assay: immunoSEQ multiplex PCR; the TCRdb copy retains only in-frame clones and omits some. The table lists roughly 41,000 clones, 70% to 90% of them singletons, with about 11% in the top ten. The input for sequencing was CD4+ or CD8+ T cells sorted from blood, taken in a trial of the OX40 agonist ivuxolimab. The source is an adult with an advanced solid tumor such as melanoma, head and neck, liver or kidney cancer.

V gene TRBV27 combines with J gene TRBJ2-7; 7 bases are shared with TRBD2. CDR1 is MNHEY, CDR2 SMNVEV, per germline (reference sequence). The CDR3 has 15 residues. Trimming at V came to 1 base and at J to 2 bases, leaving 5 bases not matched to a gene. Here the CDR3 reads CASSLLASGPYEQYF. For the CDR3, the DNA is TGTGCCAGCAGTTTATTGGCTAGCGGTCCCTACGAGCAGTACTTC.

The J gene is TRBJ2-3, the V gene TRBV19; 9 bases align to TRBD1. Germline-derived CDR1 and CDR2 are LNHDA and SQIVND (reference sequence). The ends lost 5 bases at V and 2 bases at J; junction bases unmatched: 11. The CDR3 consists of 17 residues. The CDR3 region has the DNA TGTGCCAGTAGTTCCTTACAGGGGGCGCAGGTCACAGATACGCAGTATTTT. Encoded protein: CASSSLQGAQVTDTQYF.

This clone was seen more than once but under ten times. The chain carries TRBV9 and TRBJ2-7; D perhaps matches TRBD1 (6 bases). In germline, CDR1 is SGDLS, CDR2 YYNGEE. The CDR3 runs 14 residues. The V end lost 3 bases, the J end lost 2 bases, and 12 bases lay between the germline ends. As DNA, the CDR3 is TGTGCCAGCAGCGGACAGGCCGCTCCCTACGAGCAGTACTTC. Protein sequence: CASSGQAAPYEQYF.

The chain links TRBV27 to TRBJ2-1; the match to TRBD2 covers 9 bases. Germline assignment: CDR1 MNHEY and CDR2 SMNVEV (reference sequence). The J segment lost 9 bases and the V segment lost 5 bases, leaving 5 bases of the junction unmatched. The CDR3 has 13 residues. The CDR3 coding sequence is TGTGCCAGCAGTATAGCGGGAGAGGGTGAGCAGTTCTTC. Its protein is CASSIAGEGEQFF.

The chain carries TRBV11-2 and TRBJ2-7; 12 bases match TRBD2. CDR3 size: 15 residues. Unmatched junction bases numbered 5, after V lost 5 bases and J lost 3 bases. CDR1 and CDR2 (germline): SGHAT, FQNNGV. The CDR3 DNA reads TGTGCCAGCAGCCCTAGCGGGAGGGCATACTACGAGCAGTACTTC. Translation: CASSPSGRAYYEQYF.

J is TRBJ2-7 and V is TRBV11-2; 7 positions agree with TRBD1. The CDR3 sequence is 15 residues long. Trimming removed 1 base from V and 5 bases from J; junction bases left unmatched: 8. Germline V gene data show CDR1 as SGHAT and CDR2 as FQNNGV. CDR3 coding DNA: TGTGCCAGCAGCTTAGCTGACAGGGCCGGGGACGAGCAGTACTTC. Translation gives CASSLADRAGDEQYF.

The chain is built from TRBV7-9 and TRBJ2-1, with D possibly TRBD1 on 5 matching bases. The V end was cut by 8 bases, the J end by 7 bases, with 18 bases between. Per germline, CDR1 SEHNR and CDR2 FQNEAQ (reference sequence). CDR3 length equals 14 residues. The CDR3, as DNA: TGTGCCAGCGGCAACGCTGGGGCGGCAAATGAGCAGTTCTTC. Translation gives CASGNAGAANEQFF.

This chain connects TRBV11-2 to TRBJ2-3; D unresolved. V lost 1 base and J 5 bases, leaving 4 bases between the germline ends. The CDR3 consists of 12 residues. Per germline, CDR1 SGHAT and CDR2 FQNNGV. CDR3 DNA: TGTGCCAGCAGCTTAGGTAGAGATACGCAGTATTTT. It translates to CASSLGRDTQYF. Drawing the rest from reference TRBV11-2 and TRBJ2-3, the complete variable domain is EAGVAQSPRYKIIEKRQSVAFWCNPISGHATLYWYQQILGQGPKLLIQFQNNGVVDDSQLPKDRFSAERLKGVDSTLKIQPAKLEDSAVYLCASSLGRDTQYFGPGTRLTVL.

The chain joins TRBV6-6 to TRBJ2-7; a possible D gene is TRBD1 (6 bases). The CDR3 spans 14 residues. From germline, CDR1 is MNHNY and CDR2 SVGAGI (reference sequence). V shed 3 bases and J shed 3 bases, with 12 bases lying between them. The chain's CDR3 is CASSYGGQFYEQYF. The CDR3 coding sequence is TGTGCCAGCAGTTATGGCGGACAGTTCTACGAGCAGTACTTC.

The chain combines TRBV4-2 with TRBJ2-1; TRBD2 matches 8 bases. The J segment lost 8 bases and the V segment lost 6 bases, leaving 12 bases of the junction unmatched. The CDR3 is made up of 15 amino acids. The germline V gene encodes CDR1 LGHNA and CDR2 YNFKEQ. CDR3 region: CASSSGTRTSYEQFF. The CDR3 DNA reads TGTGCCAGCAGTTCCGGGACTAGAACTTCGTATGAGCAGTTCTTC.

This clone has more than one count but fewer than ten. CDR3 sequence reads: CASSLEVNTEAFF. CDR3 DNA: TGTGCCAGCAGCTTAGAAGTGAACACTGAAGCTTTCTTT. The chain recombines TRBV11-2 with TRBJ1-1; no clear D gene. The V end lost 0 bases, the J end lost 0 bases, and 2 bases lay between the germline ends. Germline V gene data show CDR1 as SGHAT and CDR2 as FQNNGV. CDR3 length: 13 amino acids.

This chain joins TRBV27 and TRBJ2-2, with D possibly being TRBD2 (5 bases). Germline CDR1 MNHEY, CDR2 SMNVEV (reference sequence). Trimming left V 2 bases short and J 5 bases short, with 12 bases between. There are 15 residues in the CDR3. Here the CDR3 DNA reads TGTGCCAGCAGTTTAAGGTCAGGCGGGACCGGGGAGCTGTTTTTT. This gives the protein CASSLRSGGTGELFF.

The chain is built from TRBV5-8 and TRBJ2-5; perhaps TRBD1 as D (6 bases). The V end was cut by 3 bases, the J end by 5 bases, with 17 bases between. The CDR3 spans 15 residues. Germline lookup yields CDR1 SGHTS and CDR2 YDEGEE. Here the CDR3 reads CASSSGTLSWETQYF. In DNA form, the CDR3 reads TGTGCCAGCAGCTCGGGGACACTTAGCTGGGAGACCCAGTACTTC.

The chain uses TRBV6-5 and TRBJ1-2, with D unresolved. Germline CDR1 MNHEY, CDR2 SVGAGI. This CDR3 contains 14 residues. Trimming took 6 bases from V and 2 from J, leaving 13 bases between them. The CDR3 region is CASSPGEPNYGYTF. In DNA, the CDR3 is TGTGCCAGCAGCCCCGGGGAGCCGAACTATGGCTACACCTTC.

The chain is built from TRBV4-1 and TRBJ1-3; D is uncertain. This CDR3 region has 15 residues. Trimming removed 4 bases from V and 0 bases from J, with 10 bases in between. Germline V lookup: CDR1 MGHRA, CDR2 YSYEKL. The DNA of the CDR3 is TGCGCCAGCAGCCTCGGGAGGAGCTCTGGAAACACCATATATTTT. Protein: CASSLGRSSGNTIYF.

This CDR3 reads CASSLPSSGGAADTQYF. The CDR3 nucleotides read TGTGCCAGCAGCTTACCGTCTAGCGGGGGGGCCGCAGATACGCAGTATTTT. The chain combines TRBV13 with TRBJ2-3; TRBD2 matches 12 bases. CDR1 is PRHDT, CDR2 FYEKMQ, per germline (reference sequence). The J segment lost 4 bases and the V segment lost 2 bases, leaving 7 bases of the junction unmatched. The CDR3 extends over 17 amino acids.

The rearrangement links TRBV5-6 to TRBJ2-7, with unresolved D. V lost 0 bases, J lost 1 base, and 5 bases lay in between. Germline CDR1 is SGHDT and CDR2 is YYEEEE. This CDR3 comprises 13 residues. Here the CDR3 DNA reads TGTGCCAGCAGCTTGGGCCAGTCCTACGAGCAGTACTTC. Its translation: CASSLGQSYEQYF.

The chain has TRBV27 and TRBJ1-6, with a possible D match to TRBD1 (6 bases). CDR3 length: 15 amino acids. V gave up 4 bases and J gave up 8 bases, with 15 bases separating them. Germline CDR1 reads MNHEY; CDR2 reads SMNVEV (reference sequence). The CDR3 region has the DNA TGTGCCAGCAGTTCTCTAGGGGGGACTTATTCACCCCTCCACTTT. Amino acids: CASSSLGGTYSPLHF.